This T cell receptor (beta chain) appears in the sequencing data of a study of T cell responses to AZD1222 COVID-19 vaccine. The data were produced by immunoSEQ multiplex PCR, yet TCRdb's version contains in-frame clones alone and is incomplete. Counted here are 130,000 to 150,000 clones, 90% occurring once; the ten biggest clones make up more than 3%. Study observations and caveats: Only after the peak T cell response were repertoires sampled. CD4 TCRs linked to vaccination spanned spike, dominating at 160-218 and 743-854.

The CDR3 contains 15 residues. Trimming cost V 0 bases and J 4 bases, with 12 bases left between them. CDR1 is LNHDA and CDR2 is SQIVND in the germline V gene (reference sequence). As concerns this clone: The target antigen is unknown.

This TCR derives from an adult in good health. This rearrangement joins TRBV19 to TRBJ2-5, with D maybe TRBD2 (6 bases). Sequencing used peripheral blood, obtained on day 0 of AZD1222 vaccination. CDR3 bases: TGTGCCAGTAGTATAGACGGGCTAGCGCCAGAGACCCAGTACTTC. This translates into CASSIDGLAPETQYF.